The rows below give T cell receptor beta chains drawn from one sample of a study of blood T cell repertoires in COVID-19. Sequencing used immunoSEQ multiplex PCR; TCRdb keeps in-frame clones, though not all of them. This repertoire shows approximately 230,000 clones, roughly 84% found once; its top ten account for 2% to 2.5%. The sequenced material came from peripheral blood. Receptors originate from a middle-aged woman who had recovered from COVID-19. CDR3s include the opening cysteine and the closing phenylalanine or tryptophan. Each record gives: D gene, clone size, V gene, J gene, CDR3 length, CDR3 protein, CDR3 DNA. A D gene is named only where the DNA matches it firmly. Only some rows state a clone size, as once, few, many or a class for expanded clones.

>TRBD1|NA|TRBV9|TRBJ1-5|15
CASSVGEGAGQPQHF
TGTGCCAGCAGCGTAGGTGAGGGGGCCGGGCAGCCCCAGCATTTT
>NA|NA|TRBV4-2|TRBJ2-7|14
CASSRETGNSEQYF
TGTGCCAGCAGCCGGGAGACAGGCAATAGCGAGCAGTACTTC
>NA|NA|TRBV6-5|TRBJ2-1|14
CASSYSNRDSWQFF
TGTGCCAGCAGTTACTCGAACCGCGACTCTTGGCAGTTCTTC
>NA|once|TRBV6-5|TRBJ1-1|13
CASCKEGNTEAFF
TGTGCCAGCTGCAAGGAGGGGAACACTGAAGCTTTCTTT
>NA|NA|TRBV4-2|TRBJ2-7|13
CASSQDSSYEQYF
TGTGCCAGCAGCCAAGACAGCTCCTACGAGCAGTACTTC
>TRBD2|NA|TRBV7-8|TRBJ2-3|16
CASSVPGLAGRDTQYF
TGTGCCAGCAGCGTACCGGGACTAGCGGGGAGAGATACGCAGTATTTT
>TRBD2|NA|TRBV5-4|TRBJ2-3|18
CASSLEPRLAATTDTQYF
TGTGCCAGCAGCTTGGAACCCAGACTAGCGGCTACCACAGATACGCAGTATTTT
>NA|NA|TRBV6-1|TRBJ2-7|15
CASSERLDSSYEQYF
TGTGCCAGCAGTGAAAGGCTCGACAGCTCCTACGAGCAGTACTTC
>TRBD1|NA|TRBV19|TRBJ1-5|14
CASSSGGRNQPQHF
TGTGCCAGTAGTTCAGGGGGCAGGAATCAGCCCCAGCATTTT
>NA|NA|TRBV29-1|TRBJ1-2|8
CSVSGQIF
TGCAGCGTTTCAGGACAAATCTTC
>NA|NA|TRBV19|TRBJ2-5|17
CASSIGPGGAKGETQYF
TGTGCCAGTAGTATCGGTCCAGGAGGGGCGAAGGGGGAGACCCAGTACTTC
>TRBD1|NA|TRBV28|TRBJ1-5|18
CASRTGQGRRWTNQPQHF
TGTGCCAGCAGAACCGGACAGGGCCGGAGGTGGACGAATCAGCCCCAGCATTTT
>TRBD1|NA|TRBV19|TRBJ2-1|17
CASSISRTGRPDNEQFF
TGTGCCAGTAGTATCTCCCGGACAGGGCGGCCAGACAATGAGCAGTTCTTC
>NA|few|TRBV19|TRBJ1-1|17
CASSILRRGLGNTEAFF
TGTGCCAGTAGTATATTGCGTAGGGGATTAGGGAACACTGAAGCTTTCTTT
>NA|NA|TRBV15|TRBJ1-1|15
CATSRWDTQNTEAFF
TGTGCCACCAGCAGATGGGACACGCAGAACACTGAAGCTTTCTTT
>TRBD1|once|TRBV13|TRBJ2-5|16
CASSHGGQVPQETQYF
TGTGCCAGCAGCCACGGGGGACAGGTCCCCCAAGAGACCCAGTACTTC
>TRBD1|NA|TRBV29-1|TRBJ2-7|13
CSVGTGWGYEQYF
TGCAGCGTGGGGACAGGGTGGGGCTACGAGCAGTACTTC
>TRBD2|NA|TRBV24-1|TRBJ2-3|17
CATSNRTSGRNTDTQYF
TGTGCCACCAGTAATCGGACTAGCGGGAGAAACACAGATACGCAGTATTTT
>NA|NA|TRBV27|TRBJ2-1|16
CASSFGVASTYNEQFF
TGTGCCAGCAGTTTTGGGGTGGCTAGCACCTACAATGAGCAGTTCTTC
>NA|NA|TRBV6-2/TRBV6-3|TRBJ2-7|15
CASSIKFTGNYEQYF
TGTGCCAGCAGTATCAAATTTACAGGGAACTACGAGCAGTACTTC
>NA|NA|TRBV9|TRBJ2-7|11
CASSAYGVQYF
TGTGCCAGCAGCGCCTACGGTGTGCAGTACTTC
>TRBD1|NA|TRBV6-2/TRBV6-3|TRBJ1-2|21
CASSYPGARGPRTGRNYGYTF
TGTGCCAGCAGTTACCCAGGCGCGCGGGGGCCGCGGACAGGGAGAAACTATGGCTACACCTTC